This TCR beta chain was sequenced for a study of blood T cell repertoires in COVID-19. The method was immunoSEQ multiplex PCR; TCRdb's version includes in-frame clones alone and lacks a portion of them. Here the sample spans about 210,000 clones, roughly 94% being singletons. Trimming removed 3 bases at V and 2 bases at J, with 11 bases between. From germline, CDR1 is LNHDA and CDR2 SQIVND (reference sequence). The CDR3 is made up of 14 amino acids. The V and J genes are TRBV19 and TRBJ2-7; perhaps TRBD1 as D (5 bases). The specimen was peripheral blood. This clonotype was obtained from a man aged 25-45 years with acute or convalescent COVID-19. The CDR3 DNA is TGTGCCAGTAGTATTATTGACAGCCCCTACGAGCAGTACTTC. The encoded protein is CASSIIDSPYEQYF. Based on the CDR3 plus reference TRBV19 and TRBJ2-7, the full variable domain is DGGITQSPKYLFRKEGQNVTLSCEQNLNHDAMYWYRQDPGQGLRLIYYSQIVNDFQKGDIAEGYSVSREKKESFPLTVTSAQKNPTAFYLCASSIIDSPYEQYFGPGTRLTVT.